Detailed here is one TCR beta chain. No cognate antigen has been identified for it. Qualities for individual bases were not recorded, and no much larger clone is one base off. The CDR3, cysteine through phenylalanine, is 16 amino acids long. Kept here is only the CDR3 DNA, which spans 48 bases and is read in frame from base 1. Trimming removed 1 base from V and 0 bases from J, leaving 11 bases between the germline ends. As encoded in the germline V gene, CDR1 is MGHRA while CDR2 is YSYEKL. The sample belongs to a study of blood T cell repertoires in COVID-19 (dated by TCRdb to 2018 to 2021). Notes on the research overall: The collaborator samples originated in the United States, Italy and Spain and spanned the acute and convalescent phases of COVID-19. The prospective study material was composed of cDNA or gDNA derived from T cells, B-cell-depleted T cells, or PBMCs. Subjects who had been exposed to COVID-19, were actively infected with it, or had recovered from it provided the deeply sampled blood TCRbeta repertoires that made up the dataset. A freely available public database, intended as a resource for researchers studying the immune response to SARS-CoV-2, is where the repertoires were released. The samples were drawn from two sources: the first 160 participants of the ongoing ImmuneRACE study, and 1,254 subjects contributed by 6 global collaborators. A de-identified subject ID, COVID-19 status, age in years and sex were almost always included in the sample metadata. Where available, HLA class I and class II types were taken from metadata supplied by the sample provider and were not determined by assay-based typing.

The immunoSEQ Assay, a bias-controlled multiplex PCR, was used to amplify TCRbeta CDR3 regions from genomic DNA. Processing in the source paper ran as follows. Within the assay, amplification of reference gene primers was used to estimate how many nucleated cells each sample contained. To quantify the absolute abundance of each unique TCRbeta CDR3 rearrangement, sequence reads were collapsed and filtered. For each sample, productive Simpson clonality was calculated as the square root of Simpson's diversity index across productive rearrangements. TCRdb carries this immuneACCESS record with in-frame sequences only. Its versions omit some clonotypes, under half of them owing to an unresolved V gene in the studies checked, with the rest unexplained. For V, J and clone size, that table is used; D and trimming come from the DNA. For this sample the table gives 150,000 to 180,000 clones, of which 91% were detected only once. Clones ranked in the top ten supply roughly 0.54% of the sample.

The collaborating institutions used their own protocols to collect whole blood in K2EDTA tubes. Collaborator samples were shipped for TCRbeta analysis as frozen whole blood, isolated PBMCs, or DNA extracted from either sample type. Overall study results and their limits: Clinical and demographic metadata were provided uncurated, with the amount varying by source and participant.

Material: peripheral blood. This receptor was identified in a man aged 50-59 years with acute or convalescent COVID-19. Recombination linked TRBV4-1 to TRBJ2-3; the D gene remains uncertain. Here the CDR3 is given as CASSQGWRSSTDTQYF. The nucleotides read TGCGCCAGCAGCCAAGGGTGGCGGTCTAGCACAGATACGCAGTATTTT.